This record concerns one T cell receptor (beta chain) sequence. This CDR3 has 15 residues. Trimming pared 3 bases from V and 4 bases from J, leaving 13 bases between. Looked up from germline, CDR1 is MNHNS and CDR2 is SASEGT. Sequenced by immunoSEQ multiplex PCR; TCRdb stores in-frame clones only, minus some. The top ten clones hold about 1.1% of a sample with roughly 64,000 clones, around 85% of them seen once. These data belong to a study of blood T cell repertoires in COVID-19. Background on the study: Nucleic acid was either cDNA or gDNA, and it came from T cells, B-cell-depleted T cells, or PBMCs.

This TCR came from a man aged 40-50 years with acute or convalescent COVID-19. Sequenced: peripheral blood. The chain recombines TRBV6-1 with TRBJ1-3; TRBD1 is a possible D gene (5 bases). The CDR3 loop reads CASSESGTFGNTIYF. The CDR3 nucleotides read TGTGCCAGCAGTGAGTCAGGGACTTTCGGAAACACCATATATTTT.